This TCR beta chain came from a study of Graves' ophthalmopathy and Graves' hyperthyroidism. Overall study results and limits: Blood repertoires reportedly contained most expanded thyroid clonotypes above 0.001 frequency. With approximately 88% sensitivity and around 81% specificity, a 13-signature model separated ophthalmopathy from stable hyperthyroidism. Prediction of ophthalmopathy progression reached less than 71% sensitivity and 72% to 80% specificity.

Amplification of TCR beta CDR3 regions used RNA transcripts. RT-PCR with HTBI primers came first, then second-round multiplex PCR. TCRdb analysed the multiplex PCR reads with MiXCR anew, one entry per CDR3 protein. The sample records about 1.2 million distinct CDR3 sequences, about 36% being singletons. This clonotype was picked up many times. Its target is unknown. V was clipped by 6 bases and J by 2 bases, with 19 bases between them. CDR3 size: 16 residues. Germline values: CDR1 SGHTA, CDR2 FQGNSA. Pregnant or lactating patients and those with other autoimmune diseases or uncontrolled infections were excluded.

The chain employs TRBV7-2 and TRBJ2-5; D may be TRBD1 or TRBD2 (6 bases each). The sequenced material came from peripheral blood or thyroid tissue (not recorded which). The receptor's source is an adult man with Graves' hyperthyroidism. In nucleotides, the CDR3 is TGTGCCAGCAGATTGACGGGGGCGCGTCCTCAAGAGACCCAGTACTTC. Amino acids: CASRLTGARPQETQYF. The variable domain in full, completed from reference TRBV7-2 and TRBJ2-5, reads GAGVSQSPSNKVTEKGKDVELRCDPISGHTALYWYRQSLGQGLEFLIYFQGNSAPDKSGLPSDRFSAERTGGSVSTLTIQRTQQEDSAVYLCASRLTGARPQETQYFGPGTRLLVL.